One and the same sample provided the 15 T cell receptor beta chains below, sequenced in a study of tumor and adjacent non-tumor tissue in lung cancer. Three rounds of nested PCR, following a modified ARM-PCR protocol, produced the TCRbeta library. TCRdb redid the calling of the multiplex PCR reads with MiXCR, one entry per CDR3 protein. This sample has 90,000 to 110,000 distinct CDR3 sequences, with about 61% found just once. The template was RNA from unsorted bulk tissue. The normal lung tissue was taken more than 3 cm from the tumor edge. Sequenced material: distant non-tumor lung tissue. Receptor source: a man aged 55-75 years with non-small cell lung cancer.

The CDR3 nucleotides are TGCAGTGCTTTTAGGATGGAGAACACTGAAGCTTTCTTT. It codes for CSAFRMENTEAFF. The genes are TRBV20-1 and TRBJ1-1; D is undetermined. The CDR3 extends over 13 amino acids. V was trimmed by 5 bases and J by 1 base, leaving 11 bases between them. Per germline, CDR1 DFQATT and CDR2 SNEGSKA (reference sequence).

As concerns this clonotype: The CDR3 ends on some other residue instead of the conserved phenylalanine or tryptophan, so this is likely a read error. This chain connects TRBV5-1 to TRBJ1-2; D not resolved. Germline-derived CDR1 and CDR2 are SGHRS and YFSETQ. V was cut by 6 bases and J by 1 base, with 16 bases left in between. CDR3 size: 15 residues. CDR3 amino acids: CASIIVRRNNYGYTL. In DNA form, the CDR3 reads TGCGCCAGCATCATAGTGCGCAGGAATAACTATGGCTACACCTTA.

The rearrangement links TRBV12-3 or TRBV12-4 to TRBJ2-1; D is perhaps TRBD1 (6 bases). This CDR3 region has 15 residues. The V gene lost 6 bases and the J gene lost 8 bases, with 20 bases spanning the gap. CDR3 DNA sequence: TGTGCCAGCAGATGGGGGCCAGAGGGTTACCATGAGCAGTTCTTC. Translation gives CASRWGPEGYHEQFF.

The V call is TRBV5-4, the J call TRBJ2-3, with unresolved D. This CDR3 contains 14 residues. The germline V and J ends were trimmed by 4 bases and 3 bases, with 12 bases remaining between them. CDR1 SGHNT and CDR2 YYREEE come from the germline V gene (reference sequence). The DNA for the CDR3 is TGTGCCAGCAGCCTCTTAGACGGTACAGATACGCAGTATTTT. The encoded protein is CASSLLDGTDTQYF.

The chain combines TRBV14 with TRBJ1-1; D call uncertain. CDR1 and CDR2 (germline): SGHDN, FVKESK. Trimming shortened V by 1 base and J by 2 bases, and 5 bases separated the two germline ends. This CDR3 is 13 amino acids long. The CDR3 DNA reads as TGTGCCAGCAGCCAAGCTTTTAACACTGAAGCTTTCTTT. As protein: CASSQAFNTEAFF.

In this sample, this clonotype turned up many times. This sequence joins TRBV12-3 or TRBV12-4 and TRBJ1-3, with D unresolved. V lost 8 bases and J 4 bases, leaving 12 bases between the germline ends. This CDR3 comprises 13 residues. The CDR3 DNA reads TGTGCCAGCCCCGTCCGGGGAGGAAACACCATATATTTT. Translation: CASPVRGGNTIYF.

V usage is TRBV20-1 and J usage is TRBJ2-1; 9 nucleotides agree with TRBD2. Trimming removed 4 bases from V and 2 bases from J; junction bases left unmatched: 6. The CDR3 consists of 15 residues. Looked up from germline, CDR1 is DFQATT and CDR2 is SNEGSKA (reference sequence). The chain's CDR3 is CSAKERGAPYNEQFF. The CDR3, as DNA: TGCAGTGCTAAGGAGCGGGGGGCACCCTACAATGAGCAGTTCTTC.

This rearrangement joins TRBV4-1 to TRBJ2-1; 13 bases match TRBD2. J was trimmed by 9 bases and V by 4 bases; bases with no gene match: 9. Germline CDR1 reads MGHRA; CDR2 reads YSYEKL. The CDR3 runs to 16 residues. The CDR3, as DNA: TGCGCCAGCAGCCGAGATTGGACTAGCGGGAGACTTGAGCAGTTCTTC. Its translation: CASSRDWTSGRLEQFF.

Remarks on this clonotype: The conserved final phenylalanine or tryptophan is absent from the CDR3, which likely points to a read error. The chain couples TRBV11-2 to TRBJ2-1, with 9 bases that match TRBD2. Germline V gene data show CDR1 as SGHAT and CDR2 as FQNNGV. This CDR3 region has 16 residues. Trimming took 5 bases from V and 9 from J; bases not matched to a gene: 14. DNA for the CDR3: TGTGCCAGCAGCACGAGACTGGCGGGGGGGCCGATTGAGCAGTTCTTG. Its protein is CASSTRLAGGPIEQFL.

Comments on this clonotype: Mismatch with germline at one junction end may stem from a read error. The J gene is TRBJ2-3, the V gene TRBV10-2, with D uncertain. Germline CDR1 and CDR2: WSHSY and SAAADI. The CDR3 runs to 11 residues. CDR3 protein: CASKSSYTQNF. The CDR3 DNA reads as TGCGCCAGCAAGTCCTCCTATACGCAGAATTTT.

This clonotype was seen many times. The J gene is TRBJ2-1, the V gene TRBV6-5; 10 positions agree with TRBD2. V lost 5 bases to trimming and J lost 0 bases; unmatched junction nucleotides: 4. CDR1 and CDR2 (germline): MNHEY, SVGAGI. The CDR3 runs to 16 residues. The CDR3 loop is CASSRTSGFSYNEQFF. The DNA of the CDR3 is TGTGCCAGCAGTAGGACTAGCGGCTTCTCCTACAATGAGCAGTTCTTC.

For this clonotype: Given a much more abundant clone one base away, this may be a read error. This chain joins TRBV7-9 and TRBJ2-7; 7 nucleotides align to TRBD2. This CDR3 is built from 13 residues. Germline V CDR1 and CDR2: SEHNR, FQNEAQ (reference sequence). The CDR3 protein is CTSSQRGAYEQYF. The CDR3 DNA reads TGTACCAGCAGCCAGCGGGGAGCCTACGAGCAGTACTTC. The full variable domain, with the rest looked up from reference TRBV7-9 and TRBJ2-7, is DTGVSQNPRHKITKRGQNVTFRCDPISEHNRLYWYRQTLGQGPEFLTYFQNEAQLEKSRLLSDRFSAERPKGSFSTLEIQRTEQGDSAMYLCTSSQRGAYEQYFGPGTRLTVT.

Concerning this clonotype: Germline and junction disagree at one end, which may indicate a read error. CDR3 sequence reads: CASSYSTDCTDTQYF. CDR3 bases: TGTGCCAGCAGTTACTCGACAGACTGCACAGATACACAGTATTTT. The chain is built from TRBV6-5 and TRBJ2-3; a weak D match, TRBD1 (5 bases). Germline CDR1 and CDR2: MNHEY and SVGAGI. This CDR3 is 15 amino acids long.

To note about this clonotype: A junction boundary mismatches the germline segment, possibly from a read error. The chain combines TRBV20-1 with TRBJ1-2; the D is unclear. The CDR3 spans 13 residues. Germline assignment: CDR1 DFQATT and CDR2 SNEGSKA (reference sequence). The CDR3 spells CTAGLPGSYGYTF. DNA for the CDR3: TGCACTGCTGGACTGCCAGGCAGCTATGGCTACACCTTC.

There are a few counts of this clonotype. Compared with germline, one end of the junction differs, possibly owing to a read error. The CDR3 DNA reads TGTGCCAACAGTCCCGGACAGTTTAATCAGCCCCAGCATTTT. Encoded protein: CANSPGQFNQPQHF. The rearrangement links TRBV12-3 or TRBV12-4 to TRBJ1-5; D is perhaps TRBD1 (6 bases). This CDR3 contains 14 residues.